This section outlines one T cell receptor beta chain sequence together with its context. Its target is not known. Sequencing used immunoSEQ multiplex PCR; TCRdb keeps in-frame clones, though not all of them. This sample has about 50,000 clones, with more than 85% found just once. The entry originates in a study of siplizumab effects on memory and regulatory T cells. Study-wide results and caveats: The average Treg-derived proportion among mappable alloreactive CD4+ clones was 55% to 80% with siplizumab versus 25% to 30% in controls.

The length of the CDR3 is 14 residues. CDR1 MNHEY and CDR2 SMNVEV come from the germline V gene (reference sequence). Between the trimmed V and J ends, which lost 3 bases and 2 bases, there was a span of 5 bases. Sequenced sample: naive CD8+ T cells sorted from blood. The clonotype was recovered from a human donor in good health. The chain recombines TRBV27 with TRBJ2-6, with D unclear. The CDR3 nucleotides are TGTGCCAGCAGTTTTGGGACTGGGGCCAACGTCCTGACTTTC. Translation: CASSFGTGANVLTF. Filled out from reference TRBV27 and TRBJ2-6, the complete variable domain reads EAQVTQNPRYLITVTGKKLTVTCSQNMNHEYMSWYRQDPGLGLRQIYYSMNVEVTDKGDVPEGYKVSRKEKRNFPLILESPSPNQTSLYFCASSFGTGANVLTFGAGSRLTVL.